These 8 T cell receptor beta chains came from one sample sequenced in a study of cytomegalovirus exposure and HLA in healthy donors. The PCR ran on 60 Vbeta and 13 Jbeta primers. Clones were sequenced by immunoSEQ multiplex PCR, and TCRdb holds only the in-frame ones, with some missing. The sample data list about 110,000 clones. Sequences were obtained from PBMCs. The receptors were gathered from a man aged 18 to 29 in good health and CMV-seronegative.

The genes are TRBV5-7 and TRBJ1-5, with D tentatively TRBD1 (5 bases). TRBV5-7 is identified as an open reading frame with a role that is uncertain. This CDR3 is built from 15 residues. Trimming cost V 4 bases and J 3 bases, with 14 bases left between them. The CDR3 DNA follows: TGTGCCAGCAGCCTGCTCAGGGAGGACAATCAGCCCCAGCATTTT. As protein: CASSLLREDNQPQHF.

The rearrangement uses TRBV11-2 and TRBJ2-1, with 7 bases matching TRBD2. CDR3 length: 15 residues. Germline CDR1 SGHAT, CDR2 FQNNGV. V shed 1 base and J 8 bases; nucleotides not matched to a gene: 8. As DNA, the CDR3 is TGTGCCAGCAGCTTAGGTGGGAGGGCCTTGGATGAGCAGTTCTTC. Its protein is CASSLGGRALDEQFF.

The V call is TRBV28, the J call TRBJ2-5, with a possible D match to TRBD2 (6 bases). This CDR3 comprises 11 residues. The V end was cut by 4 bases, the J end by 13 bases, with 13 bases between. Germline values: CDR1 MDHEN, CDR2 SYDVKM. CDR3: CASSSDYNLYF. CDR3 bases: TGTGCCAGCAGTTCGGACTATAACCTGTACTTC. Supplemented by reference TRBV28 and TRBJ2-5, the full variable domain reads DVKVTQSSRYLVKRTGEKVFLECVQDMDHENMFWYRQDPGLGLRLIYFSYDVKMKEKGDIPEGYSVSREKKERFSLILESASTNQTSMYLCASSSDYNLYFGPGTRLLVL.

The CDR3 nucleotides are TGCGCCAGCAGCTTGAATCTAGCGGGAGTTTCAGATACGCAGTATTTT. Its translation: CASSLNLAGVSDTQYF. This chain connects TRBV5-1 to TRBJ2-3, with 10 bases fitting TRBD2. V trimming: 1 base; J trimming: 4 bases; junction bases outside the gene matches: 6. CDR3 length: 16 amino acids. Germline V gene data show CDR1 as SGHRS and CDR2 as YFSETQ.

The chain links TRBV30 to TRBJ1-3, with 7 bases that match TRBD1. Trimming removed 2 bases from V and 4 bases from J; junction bases left unmatched: 5. Looked up from germline, CDR1 is GTSNPN and CDR2 is SVGIG (reference sequence). This CDR3 contains 14 residues. The CDR3 nucleotides read TGTGCCTGGAGTCCAGACAGGGTCGGAAACACCATATATTTT. It is translated as CAWSPDRVGNTIYF.

The chain joins TRBV14 to TRBJ2-7, with a possible D match to TRBD2 (5 bases). The V gene lost 4 bases and the J gene lost 2 bases, with 9 bases spanning the gap. This CDR3 has 13 residues. Germline V lookup: CDR1 SGHDN, CDR2 FVKESK. The CDR3 DNA is TGTGCCAGCAGCCCTCTCGGGACCTACGAGCAGTACTTC. It codes for CASSPLGTYEQYF. The full variable domain, completed using reference TRBV14 and TRBJ2-7, is EAGVTQFPSHSVIEKGQTVTLRCDPISGHDNLYWYRRVMGKEIKFLLHFVKESKQDESGMPNNRFLAERTGGTYSTLKVQPAELEDSGVYFCASSPLGTYEQYFGPGTRLTVT.

This chain links TRBV11-2 with TRBJ1-2, with D maybe TRBD1 (6 bases). This CDR3 is 14 amino acids long. The V gene lost 5 bases and the J gene lost 2 bases, with 12 bases spanning the gap. Germline assignment: CDR1 SGHAT and CDR2 FQNNGV. DNA of the CDR3: TGTGCCAGCAGCCCTCTAGGACAGAACTATGGCTACACCTTC. It specifies CASSPLGQNYGYTF.

The CDR3 DNA sequence: TGTGCCAGTAGTGGTGACAGGGTGCGAGAGACCCAGTACTTC. This gives the protein CASSGDRVRETQYF. The chain joins TRBV19 to TRBJ2-5; 7 bases are shared with TRBD1. Trimming at V came to 5 bases and at J to 4 bases, leaving 7 bases not matched to a gene. The CDR3 totals 14 residues. The germline gives CDR1 LNHDA, CDR2 SQIVND (reference sequence). The complete variable domain, with remaining parts taken from reference TRBV19 and TRBJ2-5, reads DGGITQSPKYLFRKEGQNVTLSCEQNLNHDAMYWYRQDPGQGLRLIYYSQIVNDFQKGDIAEGYSVSREKKESFPLTVTSAQKNPTAFYLCASSGDRVRETQYFGPGTRLLVL.